This T cell receptor beta chain was identified during a study of glioma-infiltrating T cells. Study-level findings and limits: Tissue and blood shared very few CDR3 sequences.

Using RNA template, CDR3s of TCR alpha and beta were amplified with iRepertoire arm-PCR. TCRdb redid the calling of the multiplex PCR reads with MiXCR, one entry per CDR3 protein. Of about 140,000 distinct CDR3 sequences detected, approximately 40% appear once; the ten largest clones hold about 18%. Worth noting for this clonotype: Its specificity is unknown.

The clonotype comes from a human donor with low-grade glioma or glioblastoma, undergoing nonglioma brain surgery, or in good health (not recorded which). Sequencing was done on a sample of glioma tissue, nonneoplastic brain tissue, or PBMCs (not recorded which).

The CDR3 here is CASSGLSGNTIYF. CDR3 in DNA: TGTGCCAGCAGTGGCCTCTCTGGAAACACCATATATTTT. J is TRBJ1-3 and V is TRBV6-2 or TRBV6-3, with D hard to call. The germline V gene has CDR1 MNHEY and CDR2 SVGEGT. The CDR3 is 13 amino acids. With 5 bases removed from V and 0 bases from J, the gap between germline ends came to 5 bases.